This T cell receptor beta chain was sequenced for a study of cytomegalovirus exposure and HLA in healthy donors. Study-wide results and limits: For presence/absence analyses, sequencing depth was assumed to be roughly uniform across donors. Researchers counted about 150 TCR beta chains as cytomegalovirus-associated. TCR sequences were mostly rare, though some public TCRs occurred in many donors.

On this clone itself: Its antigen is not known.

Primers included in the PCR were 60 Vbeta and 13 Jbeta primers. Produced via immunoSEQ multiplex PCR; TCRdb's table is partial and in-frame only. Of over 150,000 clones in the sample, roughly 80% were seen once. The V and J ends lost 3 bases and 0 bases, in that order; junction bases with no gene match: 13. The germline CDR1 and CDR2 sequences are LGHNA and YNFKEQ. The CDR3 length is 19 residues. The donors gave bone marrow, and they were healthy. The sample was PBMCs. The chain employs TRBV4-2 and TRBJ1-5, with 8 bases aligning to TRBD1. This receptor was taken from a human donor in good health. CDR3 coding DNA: TGTGCCAGCAGCCAGGACCCGGGACAGGCAACTTATAGCAATCAGCCCCAGCATTTT. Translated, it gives CASSQDPGQATYSNQPQHF.